This T cell receptor (beta chain) emerged from a study of cytomegalovirus exposure and HLA in healthy donors. The study's findings and limits: Another analysis was done later, and it associated around 15,000 TCR beta sequences with HLA alleles at 0.05 false discovery rate.

As concerns this clone: Antigen: not known.

Primers for the PCR totalled 60 Vbeta and 13 Jbeta. The assay was immunoSEQ multiplex PCR, and TCRdb's table has in-frame clones only and misses some. The data show about 130,000 clones, 77% seen once. The sequence derives from a middle-aged woman in good health and CMV-seropositive. The sequenced sample consisted of PBMCs.

In DNA, the CDR3 is TGTGCCAGCTCACCACCCGGGACTAGCTTAAATGAGCAGTTCTTC. This sequence encodes CASSPPGTSLNEQFF. The chain joins TRBV18 to TRBJ2-1; TRBD2 matches 9 bases. The length of the CDR3 is 15 residues. Germline V CDR1 and CDR2: KGHSH, LQKENI. Germline trimming cut 0 bases from V and 7 bases from J; bases unmatched to any gene: 4.